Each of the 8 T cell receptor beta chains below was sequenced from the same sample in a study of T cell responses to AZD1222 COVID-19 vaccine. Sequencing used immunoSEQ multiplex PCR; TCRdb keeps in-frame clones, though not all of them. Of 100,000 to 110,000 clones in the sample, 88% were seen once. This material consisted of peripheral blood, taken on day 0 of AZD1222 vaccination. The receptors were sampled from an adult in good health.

DNA of the CDR3: TGTGCCAGCAGTCACGTTTTCTACGAGCAGTACTTC. Amino acids: CASSHVFYEQYF. The chain carries TRBV6-5 and TRBJ2-7; D unresolved. V was cut by 5 bases and J by 3 bases, with 8 bases left in between. The CDR3 loop spans 12 amino acids. Germline CDR1 and CDR2: MNHEY and SVGAGI.

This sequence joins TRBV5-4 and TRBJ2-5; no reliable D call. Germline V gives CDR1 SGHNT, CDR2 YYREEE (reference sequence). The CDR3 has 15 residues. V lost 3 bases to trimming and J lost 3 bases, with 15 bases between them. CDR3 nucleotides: TGTGCCAGCAGCTCACTGGGTTTGGCAGAAGAGACCCAGTACTTC. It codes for CASSSLGLAEETQYF.

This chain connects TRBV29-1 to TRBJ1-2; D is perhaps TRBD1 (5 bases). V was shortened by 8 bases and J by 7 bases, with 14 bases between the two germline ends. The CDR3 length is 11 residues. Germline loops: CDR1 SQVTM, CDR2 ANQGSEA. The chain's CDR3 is CSIRDLGGYTF. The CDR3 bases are TGCAGCATCAGGGATCTAGGTGGCTACACCTTC.

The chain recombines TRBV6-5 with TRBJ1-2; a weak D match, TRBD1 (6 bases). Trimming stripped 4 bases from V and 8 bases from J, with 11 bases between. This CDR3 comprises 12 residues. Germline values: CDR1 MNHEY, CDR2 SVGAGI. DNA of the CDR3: TGTGCCAGCAGTTCCCTCGGGGGCGGCTACACCTTC. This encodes CASSSLGGGYTF.

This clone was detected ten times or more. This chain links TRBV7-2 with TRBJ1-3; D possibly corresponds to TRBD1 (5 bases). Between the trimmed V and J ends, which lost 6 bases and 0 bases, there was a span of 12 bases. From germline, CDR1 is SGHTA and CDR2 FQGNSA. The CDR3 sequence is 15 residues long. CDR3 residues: CASRPQGTSGNTIYF. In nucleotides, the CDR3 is TGTGCCAGCAGACCGCAGGGAACCTCTGGAAACACCATATATTTT.

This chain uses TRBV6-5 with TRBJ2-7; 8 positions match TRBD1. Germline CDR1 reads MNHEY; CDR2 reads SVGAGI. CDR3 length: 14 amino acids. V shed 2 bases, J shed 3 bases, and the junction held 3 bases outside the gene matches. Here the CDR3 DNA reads TGTGCCAGCAGTTACGGGACAGGATTCTACGAGCAGTACTTC. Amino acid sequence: CASSYGTGFYEQYF.

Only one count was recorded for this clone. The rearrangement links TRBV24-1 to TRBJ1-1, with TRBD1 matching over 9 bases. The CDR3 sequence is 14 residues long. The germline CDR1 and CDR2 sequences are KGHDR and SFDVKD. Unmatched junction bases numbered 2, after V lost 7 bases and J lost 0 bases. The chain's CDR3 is CATRGTGMNTEAFF. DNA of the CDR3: TGTGCCACCAGAGGGACAGGGATGAACACTGAAGCTTTCTTT.

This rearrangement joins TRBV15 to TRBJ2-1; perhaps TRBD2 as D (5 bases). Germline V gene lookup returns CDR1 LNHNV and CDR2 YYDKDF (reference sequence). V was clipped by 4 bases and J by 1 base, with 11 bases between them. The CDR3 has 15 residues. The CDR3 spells CATSTGDRSYNEQFF. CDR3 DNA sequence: TGTGCCACCAGCACCGGGGATAGATCCTACAATGAGCAGTTCTTC.